Reported below is one T cell receptor beta chain. The data derive from a study of control samples from healthy donors and cancer patients. Data came from immunoSEQ multiplex PCR; TCRdb stores just in-frame clones and leaves some out. Of about 190,000 clones in the sample, approximately 90% were seen once. Germline V gene lookup returns CDR1 SGHAT and CDR2 FQNNGV. CDR3 length: 19 residues. The trim removed 1 base at V and 5 bases at J, leaving 13 bases unmatched. This clonotype was sampled from a man aged 30-40 years in good health. The sample was blood. The chain combines TRBV11-2 with TRBJ2-2; 10 bases are a match to TRBD2. CDR3 nucleotides: TGTGCCAGCAGCTTAGTTGGGGCTAGCGGGGGACCCGGGACCGGGGAGCTGTTTTTT. Residues: CASSLVGASGGPGTGELFF.